A single sample gave rise to the 28 T cell receptor beta chains below, sequenced in a study of PD-L1 blockade in urothelial cancer. Time point denoted: pretreatment peripheral blood. Here immunoSEQ multiplex PCR was the method, and the copy in TCRdb shows in-frame clones only, minus some. The sample records some 45,000 clones, about 88% being singletons. The sample consisted of PBMCs, taken around atezolizumab (anti-PD-L1) treatment. The receptors here all came from a donor at least 40 years old with urothelial cancer.

The rearrangement joins TRBV2 to TRBJ2-2; TRBD2 matches at 7 bases. Germline V lookup: CDR1 SNHLY, CDR2 FYNNEI. The CDR3 covers 16 residues. The J segment lost 3 bases and the V segment lost 6 bases, leaving 10 bases of the junction unmatched. The CDR3, as DNA: TGTGCCAGCAGCTACGGACTAGTCCCCGACACCGGGGAGCTGTTTTTT. Protein: CASSYGLVPDTGELFF.

This clone appeared a single time. The chain uses TRBV5-6 and TRBJ1-5, with 8 bases fitting TRBD1. V was pared by 0 bases and J by 3 bases, with 2 bases of the junction left unmatched. Germline V gives CDR1 SGHDT, CDR2 YYEEEE. The CDR3 has 15 residues. This chain's CDR3 is CASSLGQGFNQPQHF. The DNA of the CDR3 is TGTGCCAGCAGCTTGGGACAGGGGTTCAATCAGCCCCAGCATTTT.

The chain is built from TRBV6-6 and TRBJ2-2, with D unresolved. Per germline, CDR1 MNHNY and CDR2 SVGAGI (reference sequence). The V end lost 2 bases, the J end lost 6 bases, and 4 bases lay between the germline ends. CDR3 size: 12 residues. This chain's CDR3 is CASSYGPGELFF. In DNA, the CDR3 is TGTGCCAGCAGTTACGGCCCCGGGGAGCTGTTTTTT.

The CDR3 bases are TGTGCCACCAGACAGGGGGGGTATGGCTACACCTTC. It specifies CATRQGGYGYTF. The chain uses TRBV27 and TRBJ1-2, with 9 bases aligning to TRBD1. The CDR3 is made up of 12 amino acids. Trimming removed 10 bases from V and 5 bases from J; junction bases left unmatched: 5. The germline V gene encodes CDR1 MNHEY and CDR2 SMNVEV (reference sequence).

This clone was counted ten times or more. The chain employs TRBV9 and TRBJ1-3, with D perhaps matching TRBD1 (5 bases). Trimming cost V 3 bases and J 4 bases, with 8 bases left between them. The CDR3 spans 13 residues. Germline V lookup: CDR1 SGDLS, CDR2 YYNGEE. CDR3 in amino acids: CASSAGGGNTIYF. For the CDR3, the DNA is TGTGCCAGCAGCGCGGGGGGGGGAAACACCATATATTTT.

This clone occurred many times. The chain combines TRBV9 with TRBJ2-1, with 14 nucleotides matching TRBD2. The V gene's germline CDR1 is SGDLS and CDR2 YYNGEE. V lost 7 bases to trimming and J lost 8 bases; unmatched junction nucleotides: 11. This CDR3 is built from 16 residues. CDR3 residues: CASGAGTSGSGDEQFF. CDR3 nucleotide sequence: TGTGCCAGCGGGGCCGGGACTAGCGGGAGTGGCGATGAGCAGTTCTTC.

This rearrangement joins TRBV6-5 to TRBJ2-7, with TRBD2 matching 7 bases. The CDR3 is 14 residues long. V lost 7 bases, J lost 1 base, and 7 bases stayed unmatched. In germline, CDR1 is MNHEY, CDR2 SVGAGI. CDR3 residues: CASKAFGGSYEQYF. The CDR3 DNA is TGTGCCAGCAAGGCCTTCGGGGGGTCCTACGAGCAGTACTTC.

The V call is TRBV4-2, the J call TRBJ1-2; TRBD1 is a possible D gene (5 bases). In germline, CDR1 is LGHNA, CDR2 YNFKEQ. Trimming left V 6 bases short and J 2 bases short, with 22 bases between. This CDR3 has 17 residues. This CDR3 reads CASSGGQGGSANYGYTF. In DNA, the CDR3 is TGTGCCAGCAGTGGGGGTCAGGGAGGGTCGGCCAACTATGGCTACACCTTC.

V and J are TRBV19 and TRBJ2-1; 8 bases fit TRBD2. This CDR3 is 15 amino acids long. CDR1 LNHDA and CDR2 SQIVND come from the germline V gene (reference sequence). Trimming took 5 bases from V and 9 from J; bases not matched to a gene: 12. DNA of the CDR3: TGTGCCAGTAGTTCGGCGGAAGCGGGAGTCGGTGAGCAGTTCTTC. Encoded protein: CASSSAEAGVGEQFF.

The DNA for the CDR3 is TGTGCCAGCTCACTGAGAACCACAGATACGCAGTATTTT. It encodes CASSLRTTDTQYF. The chain joins TRBV18 to TRBJ2-3; no clear D gene. V lost 4 bases and J lost 2, with 7 bases in between. CDR1 KGHSH and CDR2 LQKENI come from the germline V gene. The CDR3 runs 13 residues. Using reference TRBV18 and TRBJ2-3 for the parts outside the CDR3, the full variable domain is NAGVMQNPRHLVRRRGQEARLRCSPMKGHSHVYWYRQLPEEGLKFMVYLQKENIIDESGMPKERFSAEFPKEGPSILRIQQVVRGDSAAYFCASSLRTTDTQYFGPGTRLTVL.

The rearrangement links TRBV11-3 to TRBJ2-1, with 9 positions matching TRBD1. V shed 5 bases and J 4 bases; nucleotides not matched to a gene: 9. Germline assignment: CDR1 SGHNT and CDR2 YENEEA. The CDR3 consists of 16 residues. The DNA for the CDR3 is TGTGCCAGCAGCACGCTGGGGACAGGGAGGTACAATGAGCAGTTCTTC. It encodes CASSTLGTGRYNEQFF.

This chain links TRBV9 with TRBJ2-2, with 7 positions matching TRBD2. This CDR3 is built from 16 residues. Losses at the gene ends were 4 bases for V and 3 bases for J; bases not matched to a gene: 9. Germline V gene lookup returns CDR1 SGDLS and CDR2 YYNGEE. The CDR3 reads CASSPRPGRDTGELFF. CDR3 in DNA: TGTGCCAGCAGCCCGCGCCCGGGGAGGGACACCGGGGAGCTGTTTTTT.

This chain's CDR3 is CASTDSGSSPSSYNEQFF. The DNA for the CDR3 is TGTGCCAGTACCGACAGCGGGAGCTCACCGAGCTCCTACAATGAGCAGTTCTTC. This sequence joins TRBV19 and TRBJ2-1; 8 nucleotides align to TRBD2. From germline, CDR1 is LNHDA and CDR2 SQIVND (reference sequence). This CDR3 is built from 18 residues. With 7 bases clipped from V and 0 bases from J, the junction kept 14 bases outside the gene matches. Drawing the rest from reference TRBV19 and TRBJ2-1, the complete variable domain is DGGITQSPKYLFRKEGQNVTLSCEQNLNHDAMYWYRQDPGQGLRLIYYSQIVNDFQKGDIAEGYSVSREKKESFPLTVTSAQKNPTAFYLCASTDSGSSPSSYNEQFFGPGTRLTVL.

This clone came up once. The chain carries TRBV15 and TRBJ2-3; D unclear. Germline CDR1 and CDR2: LNHNV and YYDKDF (reference sequence). This CDR3 has 13 residues. Trimming stripped 3 bases from V and 2 bases from J, with 6 bases between. The CDR3 protein is CATSREPTDTQYF. The CDR3 nucleotides are TGTGCCACCAGCAGGGAGCCCACAGATACGCAGTATTTT.

CDR3 residues: CASRGLAGLISSYNEQFF. Written as DNA, the CDR3 is TGTGCCAGTAGGGGACTAGCGGGATTGATAAGCTCCTACAATGAGCAGTTCTTC. The chain couples TRBV19 to TRBJ2-1, with TRBD2 identical over 13 bases. V shed 6 bases, J shed 0 bases, and the junction held 8 bases outside the gene matches. CDR1 is LNHDA, CDR2 SQIVND, per germline (reference sequence). This CDR3 is built from 18 residues.

This rearrangement joins TRBV5-1 to TRBJ2-3; D perhaps matches TRBD1 (6 bases). The germline gives CDR1 SGHRS, CDR2 YFSETQ. V lost 4 bases and J 0 bases, leaving 9 bases between the germline ends. This CDR3 is built from 14 residues. CDR3 region: CASSETGSTDTQYF. CDR3 sequence (DNA): TGCGCCAGCAGCGAGACAGGTAGCACAGATACGCAGTATTTT.

The V and J genes are TRBV18 and TRBJ1-1, with a tentative D call TRBD1 (5 bases). V dropped 6 bases and J dropped 3 bases, with 14 bases sitting between them. The CDR3 has 14 amino acids. From germline, CDR1 is KGHSH and CDR2 LQKENI. This CDR3 reads CASSAGPRDTEAFF. CDR3 bases: TGTGCCAGCTCGGCAGGGCCTCGTGACACTGAAGCTTTCTTT.

This clone was recorded once. The V gene is TRBV29-1, the J gene TRBJ2-1, with a weak D call TRBD1 (6 bases). The V end was cut by 7 bases, the J end by 3 bases, with 13 bases between. Per germline, CDR1 SQVTM and CDR2 ANQGSEA. The CDR3 spans 13 residues. CDR3 nucleotide sequence: TGCAGCGCCGAGGTACAGGGCTACAATGAGCAGTTCTTC. It is translated as CSAEVQGYNEQFF.

The chain is built from TRBV5-1 and TRBJ2-2; 8 positions match TRBD2. The CDR3 runs to 15 residues. Germline values: CDR1 SGHRS, CDR2 YFSETQ. Trimming cost V 1 base and J 1 base; bases outside gene matches: 0. CDR3 nucleotide sequence: TGCGCCAGCAGCTTGACTAGCGGGAACACCGGGGAGCTGTTTTTT. This gives the protein CASSLTSGNTGELFF.

V gene TRBV2 combines with J gene TRBJ2-2; 9 bases agree with TRBD2. V lost 8 bases, J lost 3 bases, and 10 bases stayed unmatched. In germline, CDR1 is SNHLY, CDR2 FYNNEI. This CDR3 is built from 16 residues. In nucleotides, the CDR3 is TGTGCCAGCTCCTGGGGGGCGGGAGGGGACACCGGGGAGCTGTTTTTT. Translating gives CASSWGAGGDTGELFF. Using reference TRBV2 and TRBJ2-2 for the parts outside the CDR3, the full variable domain is EPEVTQTPSHQVTQMGQEVILRCVPISNHLYFYWYRQILGQKVEFLVSFYNNEISEKSEIFDDQFSVERPDGSNFTLKIRSTKLEDSAMYFCASSWGAGGDTGELFFGEGSRLTVL.

The rearrangement uses TRBV15 and TRBJ2-1, with 10 bases identical to TRBD2. CDR1 and CDR2 from the germline V gene are LNHNV and YYDKDF (reference sequence). The junction had 4 bases not matched to a gene; V was cut back by 1 base and J by 7 bases. CDR3 length equals 15 residues. This chain's CDR3 is CATSRVPSGSNEQFF. DNA for the CDR3: TGTGCCACCAGCAGAGTCCCTAGCGGGAGTAATGAGCAGTTCTTC.

This chain joins TRBV30 and TRBJ2-1; the match to TRBD2 covers 9 bases. Trimming at V came to 3 bases and at J to 8 bases, leaving 8 bases not matched to a gene. This CDR3 is 14 amino acids long. CDR1 is GTSNPN and CDR2 is SVGIG in the germline V gene (reference sequence). The CDR3 reads CAWSWGTSSHEQFF. CDR3 coding DNA: TGTGCCTGGAGCTGGGGGACTAGCTCTCATGAGCAGTTCTTC.

The chain is built from TRBV5-1 and TRBJ2-2; TRBD2 agrees at 9 bases. The germline V gene has CDR1 SGHRS and CDR2 YFSETQ. The length of the CDR3 is 14 residues. V dropped 7 bases and J dropped 0; count of bases not matched to a gene: 1. In nucleotides, the CDR3 is TGCGCCAGCCTAGCGGGACCGAACACCGGGGAGCTGTTTTTT. Translating gives CASLAGPNTGELFF.

This chain links TRBV29-1 with TRBJ2-1; D possibly corresponds to TRBD1 (5 bases). Trimming left V 4 bases short and J 8 bases short, with 6 bases between. Germline V gene lookup returns CDR1 SQVTM and CDR2 ANQGSEA. CDR3 size: 10 residues. CDR3 sequence (DNA): TGCAGCGTTGGGGGCGATGAGCAGTTCTTC. Amino acid sequence: CSVGGDEQFF.

This clone appeared once. The chain combines TRBV19 with TRBJ2-1, with 12 nucleotides matching TRBD2. The CDR3 spans 17 residues. Per germline, CDR1 LNHDA and CDR2 SQIVND (reference sequence). Trimming at V came to 5 bases and at J to 0 bases, leaving 5 bases not matched to a gene. The CDR3 here is CASSPETSGSSYNEQFF. The CDR3 bases are TGTGCCAGTAGTCCCGAGACTAGCGGGAGCTCCTACAATGAGCAGTTCTTC.

The rearrangement links TRBV29-1 to TRBJ2-5; 8 nucleotides align to TRBD1. The CDR3 has 13 residues. Germline V gives CDR1 SQVTM, CDR2 ANQGSEA. Trimming took 4 bases from V and 4 from J; bases not matched to a gene: 5. The CDR3 nucleotides read TGCAGCGTTGTGGGCAGGGGGCCAGAGACCCAGTACTTC. Its translation: CSVVGRGPETQYF.

The rearrangement links TRBV4-3 to TRBJ2-5; 9 positions match TRBD2. The CDR3 is 18 amino acids. The V gene's germline CDR1 is LGHNA and CDR2 YSLEER. The V gene end was trimmed by 1 base and the J gene end by 4 bases; junction bases not matched to a gene: 13. CDR3 sequence (DNA): TGCGCCAGCAGCCAAGGCCCGAGGGCGGCAGCGGGAGGAGAGACCCAGTACTTC. Translating gives CASSQGPRAAAGGETQYF.

The chain recombines TRBV19 with TRBJ1-2; TRBD1 is a possible D gene (6 bases). The CDR3 spans 13 residues. Trimming shortened V by 3 bases and J by 8 bases, and 13 bases separated the two germline ends. Germline loops: CDR1 LNHDA, CDR2 SQIVND (reference sequence). CDR3 nucleotide sequence: TGTGCCAGTAGTATTTTGGGGGCGAGCGGCTACACCTTC. This codes for CASSILGASGYTF.